The clone carrying this T cell receptor beta chain has a handful of counts. The data originate from a study of T-cell memory formation after mild COVID-19. One entry per CDR3 protein, called by TCRdb with MiXCR from the 5' RACE reads. The table shows 250,000 or so distinct CDR3 sequences, with 8% to 10% occurring only once. V lost 0 bases and J 7 bases, leaving 12 bases between the germline ends. From germline, CDR1 is MGHRA and CDR2 YSYEKL. The CDR3 runs 15 residues. This rearrangement joins TRBV4-1 to TRBJ1-4; possible D gene TRBD1, 5 bases. The receptor's source is a man younger than 30 who had mild COVID-19 (a few samples of this study predate the infection). Cell type and time point are not known. The sequenced sample consisted of PBMCs or a T cell subset sorted from them (not recorded which). The CDR3 here is CASSQEGQSSEKLFF. DNA of the CDR3: TGCGCCAGCAGCCAAGAGGGGCAGAGTAGTGAAAAACTGTTTTTT.